This is a list of T cell receptor beta chains from one sample in a study of metastatic and nonmetastatic thyroid tumors. From the PCR reads, TCRdb re-called clones with MiXCR. The repertoire has roughly 46,000 clones, about 22% of them found once; the top ten carry about 3.5%. The sample comprised blood. These receptor sequences come from a male donor with papillary thyroid cancer or a benign thyroid nodule (not recorded which). Some clones in this sample may be carry-over from other donors' samples. The CDR3 runs from the conserved cysteine through the conserved F or W. Only some rows state a clone size, as once, few, many or a class for expanded clones.

>few|TRBV7-7|TRBJ2-1
CASSLITGSYNGQFF
>many|TRBV5-6|TRBJ1-6
CASSLWDRFNSPLHF
>NA|TRBV28|TRBJ2-7
CASSFFGGLSYEQYF
>NA|TRBV5-1|TRBJ2-4
CASSPSGRLAKNIQYF
>NA|TRBV30|TRBJ1-2
CAWSVPGQGYRYGYTF
>NA|TRBV6-1|TRBJ1-1
CASRTKRTEVWGAFF
>medium-sized|TRBV2|TRBJ1-2
CASNYASGYTF
>many|TRBV30|TRBJ1-1
CAWSFAGGIRTEAFF
>NA|TRBV20-1|TRBJ2-1
CSARDSGSSYNEQFF
>few|TRBV6-1|TRBJ2-3
CASRVAGGPEDTQYF
>NA|TRBV7-2|TRBJ2-7
CASSLVGQGTYEQYF
>many|TRBV18|TRBJ2-7
CASSSSGGQGQYF